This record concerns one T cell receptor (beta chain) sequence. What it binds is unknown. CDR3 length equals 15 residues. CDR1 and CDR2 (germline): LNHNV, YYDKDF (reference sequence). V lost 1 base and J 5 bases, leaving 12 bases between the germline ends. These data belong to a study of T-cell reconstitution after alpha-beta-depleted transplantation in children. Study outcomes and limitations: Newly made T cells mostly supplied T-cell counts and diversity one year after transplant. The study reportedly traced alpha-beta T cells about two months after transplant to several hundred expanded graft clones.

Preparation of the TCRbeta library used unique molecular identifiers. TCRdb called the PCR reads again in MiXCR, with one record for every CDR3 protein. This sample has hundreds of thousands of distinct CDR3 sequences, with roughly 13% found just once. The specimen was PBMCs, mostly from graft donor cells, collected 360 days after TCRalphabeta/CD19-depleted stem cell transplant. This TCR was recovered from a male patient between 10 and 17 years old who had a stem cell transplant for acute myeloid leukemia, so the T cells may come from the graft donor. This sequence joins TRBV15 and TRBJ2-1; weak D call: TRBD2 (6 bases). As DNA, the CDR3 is TGTGCCACCAGCAGAGTTAAGGCTAGCGACAATGAGCAGTTCTTC. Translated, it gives CATSRVKASDNEQFF.